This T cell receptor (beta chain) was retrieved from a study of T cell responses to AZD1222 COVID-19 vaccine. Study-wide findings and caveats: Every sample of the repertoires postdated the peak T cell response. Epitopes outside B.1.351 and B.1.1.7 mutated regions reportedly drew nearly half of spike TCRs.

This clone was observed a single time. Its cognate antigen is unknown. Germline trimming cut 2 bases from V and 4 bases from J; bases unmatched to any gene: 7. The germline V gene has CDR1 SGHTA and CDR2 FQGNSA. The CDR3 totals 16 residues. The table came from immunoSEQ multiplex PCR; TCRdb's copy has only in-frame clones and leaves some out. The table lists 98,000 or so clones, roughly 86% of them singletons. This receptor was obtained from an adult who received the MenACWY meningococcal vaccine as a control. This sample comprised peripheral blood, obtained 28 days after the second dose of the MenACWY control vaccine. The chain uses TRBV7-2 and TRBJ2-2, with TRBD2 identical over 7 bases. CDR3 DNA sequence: TGTGCCAGCAGCTTAAACGGGGGGTCCAGCACCGGGGAGCTGTTTTTT. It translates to CASSLNGGSSTGELFF.